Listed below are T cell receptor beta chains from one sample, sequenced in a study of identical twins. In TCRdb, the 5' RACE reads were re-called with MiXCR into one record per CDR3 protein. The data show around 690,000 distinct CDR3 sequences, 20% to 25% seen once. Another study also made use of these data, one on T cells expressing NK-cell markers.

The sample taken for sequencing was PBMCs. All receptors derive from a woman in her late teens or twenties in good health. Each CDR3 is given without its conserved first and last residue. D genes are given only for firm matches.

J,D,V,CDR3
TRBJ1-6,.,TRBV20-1,SAREPREDNSPLH
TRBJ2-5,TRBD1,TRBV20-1,SARTGGQETQY
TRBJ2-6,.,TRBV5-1,ASKEGRFSGANVLT
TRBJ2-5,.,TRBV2,ASERTRETQY
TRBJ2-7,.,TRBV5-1,ASSLKVGTYEQY
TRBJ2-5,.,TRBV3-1,ASSQGSSATQY
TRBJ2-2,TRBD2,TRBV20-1,SARDRVLAGAGELF
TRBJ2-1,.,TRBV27,ASSLSMGDGANEQF
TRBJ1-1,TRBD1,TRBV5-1,ASSGLTGGTEAF
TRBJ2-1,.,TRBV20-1,SAMVQEVEQF
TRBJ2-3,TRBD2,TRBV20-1,SAKPGLAGEDTQY
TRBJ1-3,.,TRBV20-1,SASESSGNTIY
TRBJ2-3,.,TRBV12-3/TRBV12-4,ASASTTDTQY
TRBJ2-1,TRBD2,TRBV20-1,SAGPGTSGRNEQF
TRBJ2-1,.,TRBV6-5,ASSSSFYNEQF
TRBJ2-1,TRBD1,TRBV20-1,SASRGQGIGEQF
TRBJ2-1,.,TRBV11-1,ASSWGSSAAAAYNEQF
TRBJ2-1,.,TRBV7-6,ASSLRRDEGEQF
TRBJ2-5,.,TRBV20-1,SARSSLRRETQY
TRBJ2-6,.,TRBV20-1,SAGGGSGANVLT
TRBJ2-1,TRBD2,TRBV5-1,ASKISRAGGSYNEQF
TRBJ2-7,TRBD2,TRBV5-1,ASSLESGRAGEQY
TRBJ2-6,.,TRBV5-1,ASSSFRDASGANVLT
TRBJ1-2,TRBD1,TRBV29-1,STDQGAFLGAGYT
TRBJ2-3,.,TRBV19,ASSTFSERSGTQY
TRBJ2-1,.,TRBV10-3,AISKLTGYSYNEQF
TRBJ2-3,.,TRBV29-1,STEIRYRVSTDTQY
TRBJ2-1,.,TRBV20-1,SAFRDSPSPYNEQF
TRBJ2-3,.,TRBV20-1,SAPSDSPYTDTQY
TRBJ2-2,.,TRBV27,ASSGTLTGELF
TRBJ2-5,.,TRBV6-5,ASSYTKLALEDQETQY
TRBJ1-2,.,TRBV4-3,ASSQDTPRDGYT
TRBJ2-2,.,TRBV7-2,ASSFRIGELF
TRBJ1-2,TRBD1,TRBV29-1,SVEGQGWSYGYT
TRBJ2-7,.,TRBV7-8,ASSLVVGDHEQY
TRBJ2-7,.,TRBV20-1,SASFAYEQY
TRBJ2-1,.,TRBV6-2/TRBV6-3,ASSSPSVLSYNEQF